Here is one T cell receptor beta chain with its context. Its specificity is not known. The data were taken from a study of shared clonotypes between healthy human individuals. Points from the study as a whole: Richness estimates generally favored naive over memory subsets.

CD45RO-negative, CCR7-selected cells formed the naive CD8 fraction, which excluded terminally differentiated effector memory CD45RA+ cells. Per sorted-subset replicate PCR, input was roughly 220 ng DNA, representing 30,000 to 35,000 T cell genomes. The repertoire was sequenced with immunoSEQ multiplex PCR; TCRdb's copy has only in-frame clones and lacks some. The sample has roughly 2.1 million clones, 85% to 95% seen once; the top ten hold under 2%. The sequenced material came from naive CD8+ T cells from PBMCs. This receptor was obtained from a man between 18 and 29 years old in good health. Some clones in this sample may be carry-over from other donors' samples.

The CDR3 loop is CASRSSRRGPYGYTF. CDR3 sequence (DNA): TGTGCCAGCAGGTCCTCGAGGAGGGGACCCTATGGCTACACCTTC. The genes are TRBV6-1 and TRBJ1-2; maybe TRBD1 (5 bases). V dropped 6 bases and J dropped 4 bases, with 18 bases sitting between them. Germline V lookup: CDR1 MNHNS, CDR2 SASEGT. CDR3 size: 15 residues.